This entry features one T cell receptor beta chain sequence. In this sample, this clone turned up once. Its antigen has not been determined. No base qualities exist here, and no much larger clone lies one base off it. The cysteine opens and the phenylalanine closes a CDR3 of 11 amino acids. CDR3 DNA is the only sequence kept; it has 33 bases, read in frame from the first base. V is reduced by 8 bases and J by 0 bases, leaving a spacing of 4 bases between them. The germline V gene supplies CDR1 MNHEY and CDR2 SVGAGI. Collaborating institutions collected whole blood in K2EDTA tubes following their own protocols. For TCRbeta analysis, collaborators shipped samples in one of three forms: frozen whole blood, isolated PBMCs, or DNA extracted from either of those sample types. These data originate in a study of blood T cell repertoires in COVID-19 (TCRdb year 2020). Regarding the research as a whole: Samples from collaborators originated in the United States, Italy and Spain and spanned both the acute and convalescent phases of COVID-19. The material from the prospective study consisted of cDNA or gDNA derived from T cells, B-cell-depleted T cells, or PBMCs. Subjects who had been exposed to COVID-19, were actively infected with it, or had recovered from it provided the deeply sampled blood TCRbeta repertoires that made up the dataset. Where HLA class I and class II types were available, the types were taken from metadata supplied by the sample provider, not from assay-based typing. Samples were obtained from the ongoing ImmuneRACE study (first 160 participants) and from about 1,300 subjects provided by 6 global collaborators. The repertoires were released in a freely available public database meant as a resource for research on the immune response to SARS-CoV-2. The sample metadata nearly always contained a de-identified subject ID, COVID-19 status, age in years and sex.

Study-level results and caveats: The amount of clinical and demographic metadata varied by source and participant and was provided uncurated.

TCRbeta CDR3 regions were amplified from genomic DNA using the immunoSEQ Assay, a bias-controlled multiplex PCR. As for the original processing: The number of nucleated cells in each sample was estimated from the amplification of reference gene primers within the assay. Sequence reads were collapsed and filtered to measure the absolute abundance of every unique TCRbeta CDR3 rearrangement. For each sample, productive Simpson clonality was calculated by taking the square root of Simpson's diversity index across productive rearrangements. TCRdb's version of the immuneACCESS table is confined to in-frame rearrangements and falls short of the full clone set. An unresolved V gene accounts for under half of the shortfall where checked; the remainder is of unknown origin. V, J and clone size reflect that table, while D and trimming were determined from the DNA. In this sample the table shows about 270,000 clones, approximately 86% of which occur a single time. Jointly, the top ten make up about 8.7% of the sample.

Sequencing used peripheral blood. The chain is made from TRBV6-5 and TRBJ1-1; the D gene lacks a confident call. This receptor was taken from a man between 35 and 55 years old with active or convalescent COVID-19. The encoded CDR3 is CASSVNTEAFF. The nucleotide sequence is TGTGCCAGCTCGGTGAACACTGAAGCTTTCTTT.